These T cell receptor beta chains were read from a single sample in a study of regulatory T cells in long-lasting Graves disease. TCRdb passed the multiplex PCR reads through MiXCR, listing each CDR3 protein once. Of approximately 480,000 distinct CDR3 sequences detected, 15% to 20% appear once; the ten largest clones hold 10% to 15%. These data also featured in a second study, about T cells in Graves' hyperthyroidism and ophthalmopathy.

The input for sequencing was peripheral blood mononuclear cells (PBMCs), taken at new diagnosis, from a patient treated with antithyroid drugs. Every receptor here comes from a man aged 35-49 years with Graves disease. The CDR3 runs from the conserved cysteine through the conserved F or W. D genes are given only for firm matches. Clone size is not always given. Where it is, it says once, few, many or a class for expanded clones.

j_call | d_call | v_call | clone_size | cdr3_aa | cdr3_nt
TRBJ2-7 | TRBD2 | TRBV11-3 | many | CASSLDPAGSLYEQYF | TGTGCCAGCAGCTTAGACCCAGCGGGATCCCTATACGAGCAGTACTTC
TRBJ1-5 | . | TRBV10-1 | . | CAGRIKDQPQHF | TGCGCCGGCCGAATTAAAGATCAGCCCCAGCATTTT
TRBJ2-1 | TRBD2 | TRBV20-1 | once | CSASRLAGAGEQFF | TGCAGTGCTAGCAGACTAGCGGGAGCAGGTGAGCAGTTCTTC
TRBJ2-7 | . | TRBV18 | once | CASSPRLGAPYEQYF | TGTGCCAGCTCACCACGGCTCGGGGCACCCTACGAGCAGTACTTC
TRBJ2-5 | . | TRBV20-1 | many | CSVAQLAETQYF | TGCAGTGTGGCCCAACTAGCCGAGACCCAGTACTTC
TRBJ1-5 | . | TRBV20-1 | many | CSARDRGDQPQHF | TGCAGTGCTAGAGACAGGGGCGATCAGCCCCAGCATTTT
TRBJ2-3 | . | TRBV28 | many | CASSSLTDTQYF | TGTGCCAGCAGTTCCCTCACAGATACGCAGTATTTT
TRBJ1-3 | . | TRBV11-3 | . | CASSLIPDSSGNTIYF | TGTGCCAGCAGCTTAATTCCAGACAGCTCTGGAAACACCATATATTTT
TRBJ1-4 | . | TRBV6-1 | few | CASRPGGGGEKLFF | TGTGCCAGCAGGCCGGGGGGGGGCGGCGAAAAACTGTTTTTT
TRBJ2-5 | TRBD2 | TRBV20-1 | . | CSASDQGGGETQYF | TGCAGTGCTTCTGATCAGGGCGGGGGAGAGACCCAGTACTTC
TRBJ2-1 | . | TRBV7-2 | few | CASSFSGFLNEQFF | TGTGCCAGCAGCTTTTCGGGCTTCCTCAATGAGCAGTTCTTC
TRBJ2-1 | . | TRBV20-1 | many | CSARAEGLPYNEQFF | TGCAGTGCACGCGCCGAGGGTCTCCCGTACAATGAGCAGTTCTTC
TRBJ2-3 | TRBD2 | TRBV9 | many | CASSVRREAGDTQYF | TGTGCCAGCAGCGTACGTCGGGAGGCGGGAGATACGCAGTATTTT
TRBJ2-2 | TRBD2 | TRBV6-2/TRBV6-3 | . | CASSYAGGPGELFF | TGTGCCAGCAGTTACGCGGGAGGGCCCGGGGAGCTGTTTTTT
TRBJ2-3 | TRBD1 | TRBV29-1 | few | CSVEGGQGEITDTQYF | TGCAGCGTTGAAGGCGGACAGGGGGAGATCACAGATACGCAGTATTTT
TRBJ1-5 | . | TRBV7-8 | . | CASSLEQGSFQPQHF | TGTGCCAGCAGCCTGGAACAGGGTTCATTTCAGCCCCAGCATTTT
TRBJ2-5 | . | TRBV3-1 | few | CASSTPNQETQYF | TGTGCCAGCAGCACACCGAACCAAGAGACCCAGTACTTC
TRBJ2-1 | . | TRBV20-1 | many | CSARDLLQQFF | TGCAGTGCTAGAGATCTCCTCCAGCAGTTCTTC
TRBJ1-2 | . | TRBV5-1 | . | CASSQDSQVNYGYTF | TGTGCCAGCAGCCAAGATAGTCAGGTGAACTATGGCTACACCTTC
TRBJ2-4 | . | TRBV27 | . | CASSSQGTGNIQYF | TGTGCCAGCAGTTCCCAAGGTACTGGAAACATTCAGTACTTC
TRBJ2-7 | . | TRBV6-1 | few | CASRNRVSTYEQYF | TGTGCCAGCAGGAACAGGGTATCGACCTACGAGCAGTACTTC
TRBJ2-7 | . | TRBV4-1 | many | CASSQPEMREQYF | TGCGCCAGCAGCCAACCGGAAATGAGAGAGCAGTACTTC
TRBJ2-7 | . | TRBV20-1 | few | CSARGSGYEQYF | TGCAGTGCTAGGGGTTCAGGGTACGAGCAGTACTTC
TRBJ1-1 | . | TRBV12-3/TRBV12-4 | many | CASSLARTTEAFF | TGTGCCAGCAGTTTAGCGAGGACCACTGAAGCTTTCTTT
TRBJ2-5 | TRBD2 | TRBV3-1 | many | CASRAGYLAPQETQYF | TGTGCCAGCAGAGCGGGATACCTTGCACCCCAAGAGACCCAGTACTTC
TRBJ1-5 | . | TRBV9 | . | CASSVGEGQLHF | TGTGCCAGCAGCGTAGGAGAAGGCCAACTCCATTTT
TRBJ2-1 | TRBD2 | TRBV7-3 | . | CASSLEPGLALYNEQFF | TGTGCCAGCAGCTTAGAGCCCGGACTAGCGCTCTACAATGAGCAGTTCTTC